The 15 T cell receptor beta chains below all came from one sample that was sequenced in a study of blood T cell repertoires in COVID-19. Here immunoSEQ multiplex PCR was the method, and the copy in TCRdb shows in-frame clones only, minus some. The sample lists approximately 330,000 clones, 87% occurring once. Sequencing used peripheral blood. The source of these receptors is a man between 25 and 39 years old with COVID-19, enrolled during active disease.

The genes are TRBV28 and TRBJ1-5, with 10 nucleotides matching TRBD1. The CDR3 is 15 residues long. Germline V lookup: CDR1 MDHEN, CDR2 SYDVKM. After removal of 6 bases from V and 4 bases from J, the junction contained 6 bases not matched to a gene. This chain's CDR3 is CASRDQGQGNQPQHF. CDR3 nucleotide sequence: TGTGCCAGCAGAGACCAGGGACAGGGGAATCAGCCCCAGCATTTT.

The chain joins TRBV19 to TRBJ1-6; D not resolved. V was trimmed by 9 bases and J by 7 bases, leaving 13 bases between them. CDR3 length: 13 residues. Germline-derived CDR1 and CDR2 are LNHDA and SQIVND (reference sequence). CDR3 in amino acids: CASRLAGNSPLHF. For the CDR3, the DNA is TGTGCCAGCAGACTGGCCGGGAATTCACCCCTCCACTTT.

The chain has TRBV2 and TRBJ1-3; 7 bases agree with TRBD1. Trimming cost V 7 bases and J 2 bases; bases outside gene matches: 11. The germline gives CDR1 SNHLY, CDR2 FYNNEI. The CDR3 sequence is 16 residues long. The CDR3 sequence: CASIRDRESTGNTIYF. CDR3 sequence (DNA): TGTGCCAGCATTAGGGACAGAGAATCTACTGGAAACACCATATATTTT.

The chain has TRBV3-1 (or the pseudogene TRBV3-2) and TRBJ2-2, with unresolved D. Trimming left V 10 bases short and J 0 bases short, with 15 bases between. CDR3 length equals 15 residues. The germline CDR1 and CDR2 sequences are LGHDT and YNNKEL (reference sequence). CDR3 nucleotide sequence: TGTGCCACCGAACAATGGCAGTCGAACACCGGGGAGCTGTTTTTT. Translating gives CATEQWQSNTGELFF.

The rearrangement links TRBV29-1 to TRBJ1-2; unclear D gene. CDR3 length equals 13 residues. Trimming stripped 1 base from V and 8 bases from J, with 14 bases between. Germline V gene data show CDR1 as SQVTM and CDR2 as ANQGSEA. The CDR3 spells CSVEVVPSGGYTF. The CDR3 DNA is TGCAGCGTTGAAGTTGTCCCTTCGGGAGGCTACACCTTC.

V usage is TRBV9 and J usage is TRBJ2-2; D might be TRBD1 (6 bases). The germline CDR1 and CDR2 sequences are SGDLS and YYNGEE. The CDR3 is 15 residues long. V was clipped by 0 bases and J by 6 bases, with 12 bases between them. The CDR3 loop is CASSVVVTGSGELFF. DNA for the CDR3: TGTGCCAGCAGCGTAGTAGTAACAGGGTCCGGGGAGCTGTTTTTT.

This clone was detected a few times. The chain employs TRBV3-1 (or the pseudogene TRBV3-2) and TRBJ1-1, with a weak D call TRBD1 (6 bases). Germline CDR1 and CDR2: LGHDT and YNNKEL (reference sequence). The CDR3 sequence is 14 residues long. V lost 2 bases to trimming and J lost 1 base, with 8 bases between them. CDR3 sequence (DNA): TGTGCCAGCAGCCAATGGACAGCGAACACTGAAGCTTTCTTT. It encodes CASSQWTANTEAFF.

The chain recombines TRBV27 with TRBJ2-1, with D hard to call. Germline-derived CDR1 and CDR2 are MNHEY and SMNVEV (reference sequence). This CDR3 comprises 16 residues. V was pared by 0 bases and J by 9 bases, with 18 bases between. The DNA of the CDR3 is TGTGCCAGCAGTTTATCACCCCTCTTGAGAGCCGGTGAGCAGTTCTTC. Its translation is CASSLSPLLRAGEQFF.

The chain links TRBV10-3 to TRBJ2-2, with 9 bases aligning to TRBD1. CDR1 is ENHRY, CDR2 SYGVKD, per germline. The CDR3 is made up of 14 amino acids. The trim removed 10 bases at V and 8 bases at J, leaving 11 bases unmatched. The CDR3 spells CANGDRVDSGELFF. The CDR3 DNA follows: TGTGCCAACGGGGACAGGGTGGATTCGGGGGAGCTGTTTTTT.

A word on this clone: This specimen includes other DNA sequences encoding the same CDR3. J is TRBJ2-7 and V is TRBV14; maybe TRBD1 (8 bases). Trimming removed 4 bases at V and 4 bases at J, with 11 bases between. The CDR3 length is 13 residues. Germline CDR1 reads SGHDN; CDR2 reads FVKESK. The CDR3 reads CASSPQGGYEQYF. DNA for the CDR3: TGTGCCAGCAGCCCACAGGGGGGGTACGAGCAGTACTTC.

Comment on this clone: The same CDR3 also results from other DNA sequences found in this sample. V usage is TRBV6-2 or TRBV6-3 and J usage is TRBJ2-5, with 9 bases identical to TRBD2. Trimming removed 2 bases from V and 5 bases from J; junction bases left unmatched: 3. Germline V gene data show CDR1 as MNHEY and CDR2 as SVGEGT. The CDR3 totals 14 residues. The CDR3 sequence is CASSYAGGRETQYF. The DNA of the CDR3 is TGTGCCAGCAGTTACGCGGGGGGGCGCGAGACCCAGTACTTC.

The chain links TRBV3-1 (or the pseudogene TRBV3-2) to TRBJ2-1, with a tentative D call TRBD2 (6 bases). V shed 3 bases and J shed 6 bases, with 9 bases lying between them. This CDR3 region has 13 residues. CDR1 LGHDT and CDR2 YNNKEL come from the germline V gene (reference sequence). The CDR3 sequence: CASSQSSANEQFF. The CDR3 DNA sequence: TGTGCCAGCAGCCAGTCTAGCGCCAATGAGCAGTTCTTC.

This clone was recorded once. The V gene is TRBV6-2 or TRBV6-3, the J gene TRBJ1-1; D is undetermined. This CDR3 has 16 amino acids. The germline V gene has CDR1 MNHEY and CDR2 SVGEGT. V lost 0 bases, J lost 3 bases, and 14 bases lay in between. The CDR3 DNA reads as TGTGCCAGCAGTTACTCTTACCGGGTCGCCGACACTGAAGCTTTCTTT. As protein: CASSYSYRVADTEAFF.

The chain recombines TRBV23-1 with TRBJ2-2; 11 nucleotides agree with TRBD1. TRBV23-1 is reported as an ORF; its role is uncertain. The CDR3 has 16 residues. Losses at the gene ends were 6 bases for V and 7 bases for J; bases not matched to a gene: 10. CDR3 residues: CASSGNRDRGDGELFF. Here the CDR3 DNA reads TGCGCCAGCAGCGGGAACCGGGACAGGGGGGACGGGGAGCTGTTTTTT.

The genes are TRBV11-1 and TRBJ2-3; 8 bases line up with TRBD1. Trimming took 7 bases from V and 0 from J; bases not matched to a gene: 3. This CDR3 comprises 14 residues. Germline CDR1 is SGHAT and CDR2 is FQDESV (reference sequence). This chain's CDR3 is CASTQGASTDTQYF. Here the CDR3 DNA reads TGTGCCAGCACCCAGGGGGCTAGCACAGATACGCAGTATTTT. Full variable domain (rest looked up from reference TRBV11-1 and TRBJ2-3): EAEVAQSPRYKITEKSQAVAFWCDPISGHATLYWYRQILGQGPELLVQFQDESVVDDSQLPKDRFSAERLKGVDSTLKIQPAELGDSAMYLCASTQGASTDTQYFGPGTRLTVL.